This TCR beta chain was captured in a study of cytotoxic CD8 clonotypes in ibrutinib-treated CLL. Study overall: Some 25 partial and 2 complete responses; at median approximately 68 months, roughly 15 remitted, about twelve progressed.

Trimming removed 5 bases from V and 8 bases from J; junction bases left unmatched: 8. Germline lookup yields CDR1 SGHAT and CDR2 FQNNGV. The CDR3 has 14 amino acids. Study-wide results and limits: Baseline clonality exceeded age-matched healthy donors and tracked circulating CD8+ T-cell counts.

Profiled with immunoSEQ multiplex PCR; TCRdb holds only in-frame clones, not every one. The table lists about 310,000 clones, about 80% of them singletons. Notes on this clone: Antigen specificity is unknown.

The source is a human donor with chronic lymphocytic leukemia. V is TRBV11-2 and J is TRBJ2-1, with 8 positions matching TRBD2. The sequencing used PBMCs, collected before ibrutinib treatment. The CDR3 spells CASSPNGRAYEQFF. The CDR3, as DNA: TGTGCCAGCAGCCCCAACGGGAGGGCATATGAGCAGTTCTTC.